The clone carrying this T cell receptor (beta chain) was observed a few times. What it binds is unknown. Sequencing was performed with immunoSEQ multiplex PCR; in TCRdb, only in-frame clones are kept and a portion is missing. This sample carries a few hundred thousand clones, under 80% of them seen once, and the ten largest clones take over 8.5%. The entry originates in a study of shared clonotypes between healthy human individuals. After removal of 4 bases from V and 7 bases from J, the junction contained 9 bases not matched to a gene. CDR1 and CDR2 (germline): SGHNT, YENEEA. This CDR3 has 16 residues. Regarding the study as a whole: Few donors limited the genetic and exposure-history diversity represented.

This sequence joins TRBV11-3 and TRBJ2-1; 11 bases are a match to TRBD2. This receptor was identified in a young man in good health. The sequenced material came from memory CD4+ T cells sorted from blood. Subset specified: CD45RA-negative fraction. The CDR3 bases are TGTGCCAGCAGCTCACAGACTAGCGGGAAGGTGAATGAGCAGTTCTTC. Amino acid sequence: CASSSQTSGKVNEQFF.